This T cell receptor beta chain was observed in a study of T cells in Graves' hyperthyroidism and ophthalmopathy (dated by TCRdb to the late 2010s). Broadly, across the study: To identify TCR V-J signatures that set the groups apart, the researchers used a discovery cohort of 90 to 100 patients, made up of around 40 with Graves' ophthalmopathy and about 55 with stable Graves' hyperthyroidism. Whether ophthalmopathy could be predicted prospectively was tested in an independent validation cohort made up of 18 to 20 hyperthyroidism patients plus 17 patients who later progressed to ophthalmopathy. The 95 to 100 discovery patients were divided at random into training and test sets in a 7:3 ratio. In addition, the study compared T-cell repertoires in thyroid tissue and in blood from 6 or 7 Graves' hyperthyroidism patients. After sampling, hyperthyroidism patients received methimazole starting at 30 mg daily, and ophthalmopathy patients received high-dose intravenous methylprednisolone. According to the paper, TCR Vbeta CDR3 sequencing was carried out on 135 peripheral blood samples, which came from 40 to 45 ophthalmopathy, under 85 hyperthyroidism and about 17 progressor patients.

TCR beta CDR3 regions were amplified from RNA transcripts. A first-round RT-PCR of the TCR CDR3 used the HTBI primer set with the Qiagen OneStep RT-PCR kit. A second multiplex PCR round built the libraries, followed by size selection and purification. Paired-end sequencing of the libraries was performed with 100 bp reads on an Illumina HiSeq2000. Concerning the study's data processing: SOAPnuke was used to process the raw data, throwing out any read that contained adapters or uncalled bases, had a mean Phred below 15, or lacked an exact constant-primer or identifier match. High-quality paired reads were merged with COPE v1.2.5, and unique nucleotide sequences were defined as clonotypes. MiTCR v1.1 was used to align the clonotypes against IMGT TRBV, TRBD and TRBJ reference segments. Analysis was restricted to V-J combinations with a frequency above 0.0001, which covered just over 98% of repertoires. The TCS score was defined as F50 (clonal expansion) divided by E x V (chaos), with BLOSUM62-based TCRdist calculated between CDR3 peptides within each V-J. Welch's t-statistics and random forest reduced roughly 500 V-J features to under 15, which were used in a naive Bayes classifier (R e1071). The similarity between thyroid and blood repertoires was quantified using the Morisita-Horn index. TCRdb reworked the public reads: Q25 trimming with fastp, MiXCR clone assembly, productive beta chains retained. Duplicate CDR3 protein sequences are folded into a single record with the most common DNA and genes. The V and J calls shown here were made by TCRdb, not taken from the authors' results. This sample is represented by about 510,000 distinct CDR3 sequences; 46% of them were singletons. Around two fifths of the sample is held by the ten biggest clonotypes.

Patients with uncontrolled infections, other autoimmune diseases, pregnancy or lactation were excluded. Diagnoses were based on clinical symptoms, serum thyroxine and TRAb, thyroid ultrasound and orbital computed tomography. Total RNA was extracted using Trizol reagent, and RNA quality was assessed on an Agilent 2100 Bioanalyzer. The germline V gene yields SGHVS for CDR1 and FQNEAQ for CDR2. Cut back by 7 bases and 2 bases, the V and J ends lie 18 bases apart. There are 15 amino acids in the CDR3, from cysteine to phenylalanine inclusive. Of all the DNA, just the CDR3 is kept, 45 bases in frame from base 1. The table lists this clonotype with a count of one. Its recognized antigen is unknown. The sample holds no much larger clone one base away, and base qualities are not on file. A read on its own is weak evidence. Beyond this particular receptor, the publication reports: In validation, the model predicted progression to ophthalmopathy with approximately 70% sensitivity and 72% to 85% specificity, a median of 6.5 months before onset. Blood samples also contained most of the expanded thyroid clonotypes (frequency above 0.001), which suggests that blood repertoires may reflect thyroid immune responses. A 13 V-J signature model separated ophthalmopathy from stable hyperthyroidism, with about 88% sensitivity and roughly 81% specificity in cross-validation and 80%/75% in testing. No statistical method was used to set the sample size in advance, and investigators knew the group allocation.

The sequenced sample consisted of peripheral blood or thyroid tissue (not recorded which). This receptor chain uses TRBV7-8 and TRBJ2-7, with TRBD1 as a weak D call on 6 bases. This sequence originates from an adult woman with Graves' disease, either hyperthyroidism or ophthalmopathy (not recorded which). The nucleotides are TGTGCCAGCATTCGGACCAGGGACACGACCTACGAGCAGTACTTC. This codes for CASIRTRDTTYEQYF.